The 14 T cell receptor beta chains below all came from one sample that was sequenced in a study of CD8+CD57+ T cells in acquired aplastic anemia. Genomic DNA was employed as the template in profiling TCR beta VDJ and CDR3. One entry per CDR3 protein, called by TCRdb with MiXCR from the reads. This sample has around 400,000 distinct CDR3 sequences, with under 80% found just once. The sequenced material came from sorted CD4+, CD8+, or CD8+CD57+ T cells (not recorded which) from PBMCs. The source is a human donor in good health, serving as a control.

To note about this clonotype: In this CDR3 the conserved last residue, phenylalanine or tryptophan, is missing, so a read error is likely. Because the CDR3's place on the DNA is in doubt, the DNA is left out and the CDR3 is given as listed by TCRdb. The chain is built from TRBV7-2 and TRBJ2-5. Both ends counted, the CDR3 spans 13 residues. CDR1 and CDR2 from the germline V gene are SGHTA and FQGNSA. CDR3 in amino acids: CASPMGAPSVQYP.

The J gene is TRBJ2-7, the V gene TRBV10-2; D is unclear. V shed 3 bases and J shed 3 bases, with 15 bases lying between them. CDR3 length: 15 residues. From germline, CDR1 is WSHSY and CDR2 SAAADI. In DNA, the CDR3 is TGCGCCAGCAGTGACCGATCCGGCAGCAGCTACGAGCAGTACTTC. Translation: CASSDRSGSSYEQYF.

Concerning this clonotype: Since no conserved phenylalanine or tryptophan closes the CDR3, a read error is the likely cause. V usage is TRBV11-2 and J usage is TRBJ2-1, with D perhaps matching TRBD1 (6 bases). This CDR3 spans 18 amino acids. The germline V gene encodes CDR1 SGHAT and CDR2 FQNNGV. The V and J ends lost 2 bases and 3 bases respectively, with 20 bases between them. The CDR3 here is CASSLTQSSGQIYNEQFL. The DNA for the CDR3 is TGTGCCAGCAGCTTAACGCAGTCCTCGGGACAAATCTACAATGAGCAGTTCCTC.

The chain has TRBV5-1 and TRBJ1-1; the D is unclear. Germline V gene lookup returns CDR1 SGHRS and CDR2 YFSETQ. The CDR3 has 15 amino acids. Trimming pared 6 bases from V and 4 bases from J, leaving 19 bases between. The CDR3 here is CASKVDLGPGTEAFF. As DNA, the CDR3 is TGCGCCAGCAAGGTGGATCTAGGGCCGGGCACTGAAGCTTTCTTT.

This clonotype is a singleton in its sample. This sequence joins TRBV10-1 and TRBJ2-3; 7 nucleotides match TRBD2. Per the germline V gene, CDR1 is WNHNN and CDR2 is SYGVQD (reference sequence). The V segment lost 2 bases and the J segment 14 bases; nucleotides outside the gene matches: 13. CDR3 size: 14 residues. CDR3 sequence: CASSEMGGPDTMYF. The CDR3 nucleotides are TGCGCCAGCAGTGAGATGGGAGGGCCAGATACAATGTATTTT.

The CDR3 DNA follows: TGCAGTGCGAGCCGGACTAGCGGGTCCTACGAGCAGTACTTC. The encoded protein is CSASRTSGSYEQYF. This sequence joins TRBV20-1 and TRBJ2-7; TRBD2 matches at 11 bases. Germline V gene sequence: CDR1 DFQATT, CDR2 SNEGSKA (reference sequence). Trimming removed 6 bases from V and 1 base from J; junction bases left unmatched: 5. This CDR3 spans 14 amino acids.

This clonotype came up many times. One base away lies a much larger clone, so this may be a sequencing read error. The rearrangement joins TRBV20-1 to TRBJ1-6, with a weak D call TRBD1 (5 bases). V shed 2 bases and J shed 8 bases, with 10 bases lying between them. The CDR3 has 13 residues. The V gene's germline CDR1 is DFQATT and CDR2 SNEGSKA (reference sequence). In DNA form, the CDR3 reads TGCAGTGCTAGAATGCGGGACGATTCACCCCTCCACTTT. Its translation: CSARMRDDSPLHF.

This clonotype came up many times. This CDR3 is CASSLVMNTEAFF. CDR3 coding DNA: TGTGCCAGCAGCTTAGTGATGAACACTGAAGCTTTCTTT. The chain joins TRBV7-2 to TRBJ1-1; D unresolved. Germline V gives CDR1 SGHTA, CDR2 FQGNSA. Trimming cost V 1 base and J 0 bases, with 3 bases left between them. CDR3 length equals 13 residues.

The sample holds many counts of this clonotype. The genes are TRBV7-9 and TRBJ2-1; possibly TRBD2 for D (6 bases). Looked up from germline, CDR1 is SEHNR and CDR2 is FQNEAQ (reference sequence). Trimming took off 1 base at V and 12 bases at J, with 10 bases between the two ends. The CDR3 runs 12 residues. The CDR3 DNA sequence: TGTGCCAGCAGCTTAGATTGGGACTTGCAGTTCTTC. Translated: CASSLDWDLQFF.

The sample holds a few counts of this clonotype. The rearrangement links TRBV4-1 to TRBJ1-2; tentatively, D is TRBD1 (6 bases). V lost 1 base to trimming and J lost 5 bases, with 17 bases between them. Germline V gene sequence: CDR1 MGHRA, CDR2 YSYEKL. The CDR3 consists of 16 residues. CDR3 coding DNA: TGCGCCAGCAGCCAAGGGGCGGGGGCGCGCAGATATGGCTACACCTTC. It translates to CASSQGAGARRYGYTF.

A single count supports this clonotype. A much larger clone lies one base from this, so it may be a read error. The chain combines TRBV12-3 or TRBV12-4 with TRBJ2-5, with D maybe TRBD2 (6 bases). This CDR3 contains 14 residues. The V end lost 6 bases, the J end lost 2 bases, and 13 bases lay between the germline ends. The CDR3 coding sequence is TGTGCCAGCAGAGCAACTAGCCCTCAAGAGACCCAGTACTTC. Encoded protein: CASRATSPQETQYF.

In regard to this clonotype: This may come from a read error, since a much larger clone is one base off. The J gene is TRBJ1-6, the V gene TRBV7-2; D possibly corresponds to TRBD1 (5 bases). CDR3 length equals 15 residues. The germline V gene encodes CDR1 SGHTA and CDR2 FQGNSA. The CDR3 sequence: CATGTVSSYDSPLHF. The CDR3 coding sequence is TGTGCGACTGGGACGGTGAGCTCCTATGATTCACCCCTCCACTTT.

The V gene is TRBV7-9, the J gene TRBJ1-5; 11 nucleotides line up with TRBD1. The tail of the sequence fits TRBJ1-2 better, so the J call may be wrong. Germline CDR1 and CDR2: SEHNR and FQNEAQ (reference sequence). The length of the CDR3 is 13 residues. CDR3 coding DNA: TGTGCCAGCAGCCAGGACAGGGGGCAGCGCTACACCTTC. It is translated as CASSQDRGQRYTF.

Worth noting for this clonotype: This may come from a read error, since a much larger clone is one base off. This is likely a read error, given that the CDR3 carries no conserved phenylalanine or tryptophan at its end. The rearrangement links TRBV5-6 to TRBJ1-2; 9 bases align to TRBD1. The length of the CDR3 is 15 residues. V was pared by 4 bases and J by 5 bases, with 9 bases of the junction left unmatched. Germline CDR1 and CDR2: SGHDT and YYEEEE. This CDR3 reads CASSPGDREGYGYTL. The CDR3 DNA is TGTGCCAGCAGCCCAGGGGACAGGGAGGGGTATGGCTACACCCTC.